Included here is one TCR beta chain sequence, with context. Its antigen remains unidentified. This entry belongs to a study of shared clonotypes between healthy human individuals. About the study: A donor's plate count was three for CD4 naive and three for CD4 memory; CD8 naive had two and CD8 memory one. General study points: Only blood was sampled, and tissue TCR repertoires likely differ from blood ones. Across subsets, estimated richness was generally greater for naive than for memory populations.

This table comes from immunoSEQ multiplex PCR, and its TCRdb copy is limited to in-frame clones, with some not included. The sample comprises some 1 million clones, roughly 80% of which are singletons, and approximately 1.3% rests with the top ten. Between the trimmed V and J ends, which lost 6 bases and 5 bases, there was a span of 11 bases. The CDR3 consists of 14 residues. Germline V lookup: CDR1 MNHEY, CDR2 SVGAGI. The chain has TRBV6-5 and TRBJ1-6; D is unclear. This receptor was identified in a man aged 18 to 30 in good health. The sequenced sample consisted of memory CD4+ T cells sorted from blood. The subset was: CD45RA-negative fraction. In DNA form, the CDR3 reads TGTGCCAGCAGGTCGGAGGAGAATAATTCACCCCTCCACTTT. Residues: CASRSEENNSPLHF.